This paragraph reports one T cell receptor beta chain. Its cognate antigen is unknown. TCRdb re-analysed the reads in MiXCR, keeping a single row per CDR3 protein. Here the sample spans almost 300,000 distinct CDR3 sequences, around 9.6% being singletons. The data derive from a study of T cell repertoires in cytomegalovirus infection. Looking at the study overall: A matching HLA type, together with CMV infection, was signaled by public TCR beta signatures.

Broader study findings: Adding up the frequency of public TCR beta families identified people who carried CMV plus the relevant HLA. CMV-specific TCR beta clonotypes restricted by HLA-C dominated the ex vivo response.

This CDR3 contains 19 residues. Germline V gene data show CDR1 as DFQATT and CDR2 as SNEGSKA (reference sequence). V lost 4 bases to trimming and J lost 0 bases; unmatched junction nucleotides: 11. Source material: PBMCs. This TCR was recovered from a human donor in good health (CMV status not recorded). Some clones in this sample may be carry-over from other donors' samples. This sequence joins TRBV20-1 and TRBJ2-1; TRBD2 aligns across 14 bases. The CDR3 nucleotides read TGCAGTGCTAAACGGACTAGCGGGGGGACCCTCAGCTCCTACAATGAGCAGTTCTTC. Protein sequence: CSAKRTSGGTLSSYNEQFF.